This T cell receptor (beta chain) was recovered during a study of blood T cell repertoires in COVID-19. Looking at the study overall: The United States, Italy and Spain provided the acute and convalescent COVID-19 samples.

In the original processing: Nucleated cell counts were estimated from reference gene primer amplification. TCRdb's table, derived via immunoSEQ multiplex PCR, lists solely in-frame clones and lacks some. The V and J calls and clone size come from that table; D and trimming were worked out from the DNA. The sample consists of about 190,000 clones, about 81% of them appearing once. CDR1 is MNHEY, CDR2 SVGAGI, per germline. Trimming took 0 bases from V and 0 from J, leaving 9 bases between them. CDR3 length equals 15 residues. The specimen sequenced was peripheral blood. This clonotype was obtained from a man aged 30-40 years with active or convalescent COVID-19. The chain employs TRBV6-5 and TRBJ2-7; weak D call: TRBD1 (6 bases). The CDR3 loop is CASSYSYRASYEQYF. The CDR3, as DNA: TGTGCCAGCAGTTACTCATACAGGGCCTCCTACGAGCAGTACTTC.